This T cell receptor beta chain appears in the sequencing data of a study of blood T cells in healthy people across ages (dated by TCRdb to between 2014 and 2016). In the study overall: In model experiments, template switching captured roughly one uniquely barcoded TCR beta cDNA molecule for every two T cells. Using deep sequencing normalized with unique cDNA molecular identifiers, the study measured how TCR beta repertoire diversity changes with age. To avoid experimental bias, donors of different ages were spread randomly across the sequencing lanes. Donors were grouped into four age groups: young (average approximately 16 years), middle-aged (about 38), aged (around 60) and long-lived (just over 80). The study analyzed two additional independent replicas of 1 million unique cDNA reads from the same blood draw for two donors, one aged 18 to 29 and one aged 80 or older. The investigation overall reported the following: A strong correlation was found between observed TCR beta diversity and the percentage of naive T cells measured by flow cytometry. Total diversity estimates from one million sequenced T cells were considered lower bounds and underestimates. As age increased, observed TCR beta diversity per million T cells dropped in a roughly linear way, and a significant reduction was already evident by age 40. Bulk unsorted PBMC profiling prevented conclusive comparison of naive and antigen-experienced compartments. The CMV infection status of donors was not known, potentially confounding age-related changes in expanded clonotypes. Compared with the aged group, more naive CD4+ T cells, fewer expanded clones and increased TCR diversity were shown by the long-lived group, suggesting age selection.

Sequences MDHEN (CDR1) and SYDVKM (CDR2) are obtained from the germline V gene. Measured from the cysteine to the phenylalanine, the CDR3 is 16 residues long. Kept here is only the CDR3 DNA, which spans 48 bases and is read in frame from base 1. V lost 3 bases and J lost 3 bases, and the count of bases not matched to a germline gene is 3. On this clonotype: Its recognized antigen is unknown. Base-call qualities are not available, and no considerably larger clone is one nucleotide away.

Library preparation was by 5' RACE. Reads for this sample came from an Illumina HiSeq 2500. The second PCR ran for roughly 7 to 12 cycles and used a J-beta primer mix along with a sample-barcoded 5' primer. A template-switch 5' adaptor carrying 12 random nucleotides introduced a unique molecular identifier onto each TCR beta cDNA molecule. At least 2.5 million CDR3-containing paired-end reads were obtained from each sample. All of the RNA was converted into first-strand cDNA using the Mint cDNA synthesis kit, with a TRBC-specific oligonucleotide serving as the primer. After uracil-DNA glycosylase treatment, a first 18-cycle PCR used universal primers M1SS and BC2_uni_R on all cDNA. The original methods were these. For normalization, 1 million high-quality reads were randomly selected from each sample, with every read carrying a distinct molecular identifier. Instead of being binned into consensus sequences, reads with shared molecular identifiers were discarded. CDR3 identification, clonotype clustering and error correction used MiTCR with a Q25 quality threshold and the strictest error-elimination algorithm. Lower-bound total TCR beta diversity was estimated with a nonparametric unseen species model using Euler transformation. TCRdb passed the public sequencing reads through fastp at Q25 and MiXCR, retaining productive beta sequences. Entries that share a CDR3 protein sequence are merged under the most common genes and DNA. In this record, the V and J calls reflect TCRdb's handling and not the investigators' own analysis. The sample table shows approximately 770,000 distinct CDR3 sequences, and roughly 64% are seen once. 20% to 25% of the sample is taken by the ten largest.

The donors were around 39 Caucasian individuals from Russia, aged roughly 6 to 95 years, who were systemically healthy. About 10 milliliters of peripheral blood were drawn from each donor into EDTA-treated Vacutainer tubes. Ficoll-Paque density-gradient centrifugation was used to isolate PBMCs, with at least 7 million per sample. Trizol reagent was used to extract total RNA from PBMCs, with at least 5 micrograms per sample. For every donor, an aliquot of PBMCs went through flow cytometry to measure the percentages of naive CD45RAhigh/CD27high T cells. The specimen was blood. The TCR was taken from a young man in good health. The chain links TRBV28 with TRBJ2-2; 11 middle bases align to TRBD2. This receptor carries the CDR3 CASSFRGLADTGELFF. The bases are TGTGCCAGCAGTTTCCGGGGACTAGCGGACACCGGGGAGCTGTTTTTT.